The 20 T cell receptor beta chains presented below share a single source sample, sequenced in a study of blood T cells in healthy people across ages. Primed by a sample-barcoded 5' primer and a J-beta primer mix, a second PCR proceeded for roughly 7 to 12 cycles. TCRdb passed the 5' RACE reads through MiXCR, listing each CDR3 protein once. Seen here are about 970,000 distinct CDR3 sequences, 51% observed once, and the top ten hold 20% to 25%. The material sequenced was blood. The receptors were gathered from a woman aged 60-75 years in good health.

The V and J genes are TRBV5-6 and TRBJ2-7; no firm D call. V gave up 5 bases and J gave up 5 bases, with 17 bases separating them. The CDR3 covers 14 residues. Germline values: CDR1 SGHDT, CDR2 YYEEEE. The CDR3 nucleotides are TGTGCCAGCAGACGGCCCTCGGCCAGCGACGAGCAGTACTTC. The encoded protein is CASRRPSASDEQYF.

This clonotype was seen more than once but under ten times. CDR3 DNA sequence: TGCAGTGCTACCCTGTCAGGAGCTTCATCCTACGAGCAGTACTTC. Amino acid sequence: CSATLSGASSYEQYF. The chain combines TRBV20-1 with TRBJ2-7; D remains unclear. The CDR3 has 15 amino acids. V gave up 4 bases and J gave up 1 base, with 17 bases separating them. Germline V gives CDR1 DFQATT, CDR2 SNEGSKA (reference sequence).

This clonotype was counted a single time. One junction end disagrees with the germline gene, perhaps due to a read error. This rearrangement joins TRBV12-3 or TRBV12-4 to TRBJ2-2, with D uncertain. The CDR3 has 13 amino acids. CDR3 sequence (DNA): TGTGCTAGCAGTGTAGTTAAACCTGGGGAGCTGTTTTTT. Its translation is CASSVVKPGELFF.

There are a few counts of this clonotype. V gene TRBV7-2 combines with J gene TRBJ2-7, with TRBD2 matching over 7 bases. The CDR3 totals 13 residues. After removal of 8 bases from V and 0 bases from J, the junction contained 4 bases not matched to a gene. The germline V gene encodes CDR1 SGHTA and CDR2 FQGNSA. The CDR3 is CASASGLSYEQYF. The CDR3 DNA follows: TGTGCCAGCGCTAGCGGCCTCTCCTACGAGCAGTACTTC.

The rearrangement uses TRBV7-2 and TRBJ2-7; maybe TRBD1 (6 bases). The V gene's germline CDR1 is SGHTA and CDR2 FQGNSA. This CDR3 region has 15 residues. Trimming took off 4 bases at V and 0 bases at J, with 13 bases between the two ends. CDR3 loop: CASSSIRDTSYEQYF. CDR3 DNA sequence: TGTGCCAGCAGCTCCATACGGGACACCTCCTACGAGCAGTACTTC.

This sequence joins TRBV12-3 or TRBV12-4 and TRBJ2-5, with D perhaps TRBD2 (5 bases). The CDR3 is made up of 15 amino acids. V lost 5 bases, J lost 11 bases, and 24 bases lay in between. The DNA of the CDR3 is TGTGCCAGCAGTCCGTCCCGGAGAGAGGGAGACGGGCAGTACTTC. Its translation is CASSPSRREGDGQYF.

This sequence joins TRBV3-1 and TRBJ2-1, with unresolved D. V lost 6 bases and J lost 4, with 19 bases in between. Germline V lookup: CDR1 LGHDT, CDR2 YNNKEL (reference sequence). This CDR3 spans 16 amino acids. Written as DNA, the CDR3 is TGTGCCAGCAGTCCCTCTGGCACCAAATTATACAATGAGCAGTTCTTC. Translated, it gives CASSPSGTKLYNEQFF.

The rearrangement joins TRBV27 to TRBJ2-7; 14 nucleotides match TRBD2. Germline lookup yields CDR1 MNHEY and CDR2 SMNVEV (reference sequence). The CDR3 contains 17 residues. V was clipped by 0 bases and J by 2 bases; unmatched bases: 3. CDR3 sequence: CASSLSRLAGGPYEQYF. Here the CDR3 DNA reads TGTGCCAGCAGTTTATCGAGACTAGCGGGAGGGCCCTACGAGCAGTACTTC.

CDR3 region: CASSFVATNEKLFF. CDR3 in DNA: TGTGCCAGCAGTTTTGTCGCAACTAATGAAAAACTGTTTTTT. This chain uses TRBV12-3 or TRBV12-4 with TRBJ1-4; no reliable D call. CDR3 length equals 14 residues. V was trimmed by 3 bases and J by 0 bases, leaving 5 bases between them.

The rearrangement joins TRBV18 to TRBJ2-2, with TRBD1 as a possible D gene (6 bases). V shed 2 bases and J shed 7 bases, with 14 bases lying between them. CDR1 is KGHSH and CDR2 is LQKENI in the germline V gene. The length of the CDR3 is 15 residues. CDR3 sequence reads: CASSPLQGLSGELFF. Written as DNA, the CDR3 is TGTGCCAGCTCACCATTGCAGGGGTTAAGCGGGGAGCTGTTTTTT. Using reference TRBV18 and TRBJ2-2 for the parts outside the CDR3, the full variable domain is NAGVMQNPRHLVRRRGQEARLRCSPMKGHSHVYWYRQLPEEGLKFMVYLQKENIIDESGMPKERFSAEFPKEGPSILRIQQVVRGDSAAYFCASSPLQGLSGELFFGEGSRLTVL.

This clonotype has a count of ten or more. The chain couples TRBV10-3 to TRBJ2-5; tentatively, D is TRBD1 (5 bases). CDR3 length equals 13 residues. V gave up 5 bases and J gave up 3 bases, with 10 bases separating them. Germline V gene lookup returns CDR1 ENHRY and CDR2 SYGVKD. The CDR3 sequence: CAISTGMEETQYF. The DNA of the CDR3 is TGTGCCATCAGTACAGGAATGGAAGAGACCCAGTACTTC.

This clonotype has a handful of counts. One junction end disagrees with the germline gene, perhaps due to a read error. The J gene is TRBJ2-5, the V gene TRBV7-2; D gene uncertain. Germline assignment: CDR1 SGHTA and CDR2 FQGNSA. CDR3 length: 16 amino acids. The CDR3 is CASSLGGLALQESQYF. DNA for the CDR3: TGTGCCAGCAGCTTAGGGGGATTAGCCCTCCAAGAGAGCCAGTACTTC.

This clonotype was seen only a few times. This rearrangement joins TRBV29-1 to TRBJ2-5; 10 nucleotides match TRBD2. The germline V gene has CDR1 SQVTM and CDR2 ANQGSEA. This CDR3 is 14 amino acids long. Germline trimming cut 7 bases from V and 2 bases from J; bases unmatched to any gene: 7. CDR3 coding DNA: TGCAGCGCCGCAGGACTAGCGGAGCAAGAGACCCAGTACTTC. Amino acid sequence: CSAAGLAEQETQYF.

Only a few counts were recorded for this clonotype. The rearrangement uses TRBV6-5 and TRBJ2-7; D uncertain. CDR1 is MNHEY, CDR2 SVGAGI, per germline. Trimming removed 0 bases from V and 1 base from J, with 7 bases in between. The CDR3 consists of 14 residues. In DNA form, the CDR3 reads TGTGCCAGCAGTTACTCGCCGCTATCCTACGAGCAGTACTTC. It is translated as CASSYSPLSYEQYF.

The chain is built from TRBV5-1 and TRBJ2-7; 8 bases line up with TRBD1. V shed 4 bases and J 2 bases; nucleotides not matched to a gene: 8. The CDR3 runs to 15 residues. Germline assignment: CDR1 SGHRS and CDR2 YFSETQ. The CDR3 loop reads CASSLGQGQTYEQYF. In nucleotides, the CDR3 is TGCGCCAGCAGCCTCGGACAGGGACAGACCTACGAGCAGTACTTC.

This clonotype occurred a few times. The chain has TRBV25-1 and TRBJ1-2; D ambiguous. This CDR3 region has 13 residues. V was clipped by 7 bases and J by 3 bases, with 12 bases between them. CDR1 is MGHDK, CDR2 SYGVNS, per germline. The CDR3 DNA sequence: TGTGCCAGCACCACAAGAGGGTACTATGGCTACACCTTC. Translated: CASTTRGYYGYTF.

In this sample, this clonotype turned up a few times. This rearrangement joins TRBV28 to TRBJ2-7; D may be TRBD1 (6 bases). Trimming shortened V by 3 bases and J by 4 bases, and 16 bases separated the two germline ends. The germline V gene has CDR1 MDHEN and CDR2 SYDVKM. This CDR3 is 15 amino acids long. In DNA form, the CDR3 reads TGTGCCAGCAGTTTTCCCAGGGGTGGGACGTACGAGCAGTACTTC. Residues: CASSFPRGGTYEQYF.

The chain combines TRBV9 with TRBJ2-1; weak D call: TRBD2 (5 bases). The germline CDR1 and CDR2 sequences are SGDLS and YYNGEE. V was cut by 6 bases and J by 9 bases, with 13 bases left in between. The CDR3 runs 12 residues. The CDR3 protein is CASTLSGGEQFF. The DNA of the CDR3 is TGTGCCAGCACCTTAAGTGGAGGTGAGCAGTTCTTC.

This clonotype has a handful of counts. The rearrangement joins TRBV20-1 to TRBJ2-7; 7 nucleotides match TRBD1. CDR1 and CDR2 from the germline V gene are DFQATT and SNEGSKA (reference sequence). The CDR3 spans 13 residues. The V segment lost 6 bases and the J segment 4 bases; nucleotides outside the gene matches: 9. The CDR3 spells CSASDRVGYEQYF. The CDR3 bases are TGCAGTGCATCCGACAGGGTCGGGTACGAGCAGTACTTC.

The DNA for the CDR3 is TGTGCCAGCAGCTCAGGGGGGCTGGATTTCTACGAGCAGTACTTC. Amino acid sequence: CASSSGGLDFYEQYF. The rearrangement joins TRBV11-2 to TRBJ2-7; possibly TRBD1 for D (7 bases). Trimming left V 4 bases short and J 3 bases short, with 16 bases between. The CDR3 is 15 residues long. Germline loops: CDR1 SGHAT, CDR2 FQNNGV.